The 15 T cell receptor beta chains reported below all come from one sample, sequenced in a study of blood T cell repertoires in COVID-19 (dated by TCRdb to about 2020). To prepare the library, the immunoSEQ multiplex PCR assay was applied. The table comes from immuneACCESS by way of TCRdb, which keeps in-frame sequences with V and J called. Part of the clones is missing from these tables; in studies checked, under half for an unresolved V gene and the rest for unknown reasons. The sample contains approximately 200,000 clones, about 85% of them found a single time. Roughly a sixth of the sample comes from the top ten. The sample was PBMCs or T cells enriched from blood (not recorded which). Receptor source: a man in his forties who had recovered from COVID-19.

This clone was found once. The chain combines TRBV10-3 with TRBJ2-7; TRBD1 aligns across 7 bases. V lost 3 bases, J lost 3 bases, and 2 bases stayed unmatched. The CDR3 consists of 13 residues. Looked up from germline, CDR1 is ENHRY and CDR2 is SYGVKD. The CDR3: CAISEGGGYEQYF. CDR3 bases: TGTGCCATCAGTGAAGGGGGCGGCTACGAGCAGTACTTC.

The genes are TRBV2 and TRBJ1-5, with D perhaps TRBD1 (5 bases). The CDR3 is made up of 15 amino acids. CDR1 and CDR2 from the germline V gene are SNHLY and FYNNEI. The V and J ends lost 4 bases and 0 bases respectively, with 10 bases between them. CDR3 loop: CASSGGTLSNQPQHF. CDR3 coding DNA: TGTGCCAGCAGTGGGGGGACTCTTAGCAATCAGCCCCAGCATTTT.

The V call is TRBV2, the J call TRBJ2-1; TRBD2 is a possible D gene (5 bases). The ends were cut back, 7 bases at V and 0 bases at J, with 13 bases in the middle. The CDR3 is made up of 15 amino acids. In germline, CDR1 is SNHLY, CDR2 FYNNEI. This chain's CDR3 is CASNLEVSSYNEQFF. The CDR3 nucleotides read TGTGCCAGCAATCTGGAGGTTAGCTCCTACAATGAGCAGTTCTTC. Full variable domain (outside the CDR3, taken from reference TRBV2 and TRBJ2-1): EPEVTQTPSHQVTQMGQEVILRCVPISNHLYFYWYRQILGQKVEFLVSFYNNEISEKSEIFDDQFSVERPDGSNFTLKIRSTKLEDSAMYFCASNLEVSSYNEQFFGPGTRLTVL.

The chain links TRBV6-5 to TRBJ2-5, with D maybe TRBD1 (6 bases). Trimming stripped 6 bases from V and 4 bases from J, with 9 bases between. This CDR3 has 12 residues. The germline CDR1 and CDR2 sequences are MNHEY and SVGAGI. CDR3 residues: CASRGAGETQYF. In nucleotides, the CDR3 is TGTGCCAGCAGGGGGGCTGGAGAGACCCAGTACTTC.

This rearrangement joins TRBV5-5 to TRBJ1-5; tentatively, D is TRBD1 (5 bases). Trimming left V 0 bases short and J 2 bases short, with 9 bases between. The length of the CDR3 is 15 residues. Looked up from germline, CDR1 is SGHKS and CDR2 is YYEKEE (reference sequence). Here the CDR3 DNA reads TGTGCCAGCAGCTTGGCGGGGGGGGGCAATCAGCCCCAGCATTTT. Protein: CASSLAGGGNQPQHF.

The chain has TRBV7-9 and TRBJ2-1; D may be TRBD2 (5 bases). There are 14 residues in the CDR3. Trimming removed 5 bases at V and 7 bases at J, with 15 bases between. Germline assignment: CDR1 SEHNR and CDR2 FQNEAQ (reference sequence). The CDR3 DNA reads as TGTGCCAGCAGCGGCCTGACCACGGGGAATGAGCAGTTCTTC. This translates into CASSGLTTGNEQFF.

The V gene is TRBV28, the J gene TRBJ2-2, with D perhaps TRBD2 (6 bases). V lost 3 bases, J lost 6 bases, and 8 bases lay in between. The germline gives CDR1 MDHEN, CDR2 SYDVKM. The CDR3 contains 13 residues. The CDR3 region is CASSFGSAGELFF. The DNA of the CDR3 is TGTGCCAGCAGTTTCGGGAGCGCCGGGGAGCTGTTTTTT.

With regard to this clone: In the same sample, other DNA sequences code for this CDR3. The J gene is TRBJ2-7, the V gene TRBV27; 8 bases are shared with TRBD2. The CDR3 consists of 15 residues. The trim removed 0 bases at V and 0 bases at J, leaving 1 base unmatched. Germline assignment: CDR1 MNHEY and CDR2 SMNVEV (reference sequence). The CDR3 nucleotides read TGTGCCAGCAGTTTATCCAGCGGGAGCTCCTACGAGCAGTACTTC. This codes for CASSLSSGSSYEQYF.

This clone was detected only a few times. This rearrangement joins TRBV5-1 to TRBJ2-2; 7 bases agree with TRBD1. The germline V gene has CDR1 SGHRS and CDR2 YFSETQ. The CDR3 has 16 amino acids. Unmatched junction bases numbered 7, after V lost 3 bases and J lost 2 bases. Written as DNA, the CDR3 is TGCGCCAGCAGCTATGACAGGGCAGCAAACACCGGGGAGCTGTTTTTT. Protein sequence: CASSYDRAANTGELFF.

This chain connects TRBV4-2 to TRBJ2-4; tentative D call: TRBD2 (6 bases). Trimming removed 0 bases at V and 3 bases at J, with 9 bases between. Germline V gene sequence: CDR1 LGHNA, CDR2 YNFKEQ. This CDR3 is 15 amino acids long. The CDR3 coding sequence is TGTGCCAGCAGCCAAGAATGGGGGGTCAAAAACATTCAGTACTTC. Its protein product is CASSQEWGVKNIQYF.

This clone appeared a few times. The chain is built from TRBV24-1 and TRBJ1-2; tentatively, D is TRBD1 (6 bases). Germline CDR1 is KGHDR and CDR2 is SFDVKD. CDR3 length equals 15 residues. Trimming pared 12 bases from V and 2 bases from J, leaving 21 bases between. In DNA, the CDR3 is TGTGCCTTCAAAAGGAGCCCGGGACACAACTATGGCTACACCTTC. This gives the protein CAFKRSPGHNYGYTF.

The J gene is TRBJ2-7, the V gene TRBV24-1; TRBD2 is a possible D gene (7 bases). In germline, CDR1 is KGHDR, CDR2 SFDVKD. CDR3 length equals 13 residues. V was trimmed by 4 bases and J by 6 bases, leaving 12 bases between them. The CDR3 sequence is CATSDYREGEQYF. The CDR3 DNA sequence: TGTGCCACCAGTGACTACAGGGAGGGCGAGCAGTACTTC.

The chain links TRBV4-1 to TRBJ1-1; D is perhaps TRBD1 (5 bases). Germline V CDR1 and CDR2: MGHRA, YSYEKL. This CDR3 has 16 residues. V lost 0 bases, J lost 3 bases, and 14 bases lay in between. The CDR3 coding sequence is TGCGCCAGCAGCCAAGAACTTCGGGGACTCTACACTGAAGCTTTCTTT. Amino acids: CASSQELRGLYTEAFF.

The rearrangement links TRBV27 to TRBJ2-7, with 9 bases that match TRBD1. Germline CDR1 is MNHEY and CDR2 is SMNVEV (reference sequence). The CDR3 is 15 amino acids. V lost 5 bases to trimming and J lost 7 bases; unmatched junction nucleotides: 12. The CDR3 sequence: CASSRTGTGRWEQYF. The CDR3 DNA reads TGTGCCAGCAGTAGAACCGGGACAGGGAGGTGGGAGCAGTACTTC.

The rearrangement joins TRBV5-6 to TRBJ2-2; tentative D call: TRBD1 (6 bases). The CDR3 loop spans 14 amino acids. Germline values: CDR1 SGHDT, CDR2 YYEEEE. The V and J ends lost 1 base and 5 bases respectively, with 9 bases between them. The CDR3: CASSLYGTTGELFF. As DNA, the CDR3 is TGTGCCAGCAGCTTGTACGGGACAACCGGGGAGCTGTTTTTT.